A single sample is the source of the 13 T cell receptor beta chains below, sequenced in a study of beta chain features in type 1 diabetes (dated by TCRdb to 2016 to 2019). Libraries were constructed by the immunoSEQ multiplex PCR assay. The entire isolated RNA was reverse transcribed using the High Capacity cDNA Reverse Transcription Kit, and thus expressed TCRB transcripts were sequenced. TCRdb obtained this table from immuneACCESS and retained in-frame rearrangements with V and J assigned. These tables miss some clones; where compared with another copy, unresolved V genes account for less than half of the shortfall, and the remainder is unexplained. This sample comprises under 450,000 clones, 14% of them detected only once. Jointly, the top ten make up 0.035% to 0.045% of the sample. Sequencing was done on a sample of naive CD4+ T cells from blood. This sample's cell subset or site label indicates: true naive CD4+ T cells. These receptors were collected from a man younger than 45 in good health.

This clone turned up a few times. This sequence joins TRBV7-8 and TRBJ1-1; no clear D. The CDR3 loop spans 13 amino acids. Trimming pared 1 base from V and 3 bases from J, leaving 6 bases between. CDR1 is SGHVS and CDR2 is FQNEAQ in the germline V gene. The CDR3 loop reads CASSLVSYTEAFF. The CDR3 DNA reads as TGTGCCAGCAGCTTAGTATCCTACACTGAAGCTTTCTTT.

The rearrangement links TRBV19 to TRBJ2-2; D not resolved. This CDR3 is built from 12 residues. Germline V CDR1 and CDR2: LNHDA, SQIVND (reference sequence). V lost 4 bases, J lost 0 bases, and 0 bases lay in between. The CDR3 protein is CASSTNTGELFF. In nucleotides, the CDR3 is TGTGCCAGTAGTACGAACACCGGGGAGCTGTTTTTT.

For the CDR3, the DNA is TGTGCCAGCAGATTTGGGGGGACAGAGACCCAGTACTTC. It codes for CASRFGGTETQYF. The chain uses TRBV6-5 and TRBJ2-5; maybe TRBD2 (6 bases). CDR1 is MNHEY, CDR2 SVGAGI, per germline. Trimming removed 6 bases at V and 4 bases at J, with 12 bases between. This CDR3 contains 13 residues.

This clone has only a few counts. CDR3 loop: CASSQDRLGGDTQYF. The CDR3, as DNA: TGCGCCAGCAGCCAAGATCGGTTAGGGGGGGATACGCAGTATTTT. The genes are TRBV4-3 and TRBJ2-3; D is tentatively TRBD1 or TRBD2 (6 bases each). The CDR3 contains 15 residues. The germline CDR1 and CDR2 sequences are LGHNA and YSLEER. Trimming stripped 0 bases from V and 6 bases from J, with 13 bases between.

This clone was detected only a few times. The chain links TRBV7-2 to TRBJ1-5, with D unclear. The CDR3 has 13 residues. The germline V gene has CDR1 SGHTA and CDR2 FQGNSA. Trimming took 4 bases from V and 4 from J, leaving 8 bases between them. The CDR3 loop is CASSSHGNQPQHF. The CDR3 DNA follows: TGTGCCAGCAGCTCACACGGAAATCAGCCCCAGCATTTT. Drawing the rest from reference TRBV7-2 and TRBJ1-5, the complete variable domain is GAGVSQSPSNKVTEKGKDVELRCDPISGHTALYWYRQSLGQGLEFLIYFQGNSAPDKSGLPSDRFSAERTGGSVSTLTIQRTQQEDSAVYLCASSSHGNQPQHFGDGTRLSIL.

This chain links TRBV7-9 with TRBJ2-5, with 8 bases lining up with TRBD1. Germline V lookup: CDR1 SEHNR, CDR2 FQNEAQ (reference sequence). The CDR3 spans 14 residues. J gave up 4 bases and V 5 bases, and 6 bases lay outside the gene matches. The CDR3 DNA reads TGTGCCAGCAGCCACAGGACAGGGTTAGAGACCCAGTACTTC. Protein product: CASSHRTGLETQYF.

J is TRBJ2-7 and V is TRBV7-6; TRBD2 agrees at 10 bases. Germline CDR1 SGHVS, CDR2 FNYEAQ. The CDR3 is 17 residues long. J gave up 4 bases and V 2 bases, and 11 bases lay outside the gene matches. DNA for the CDR3: TGTGCCAGCAGCTTATCTAGCGGGGGACACCCCCCGTACGAGCAGTACTTC. The encoded protein is CASSLSSGGHPPYEQYF.

This chain joins TRBV4-3 and TRBJ1-3; TRBD1 might be the D (5 bases). The CDR3 loop spans 16 amino acids. The ends were cut back, 2 bases at V and 3 bases at J, with 14 bases in the middle. The V gene's germline CDR1 is LGHNA and CDR2 YSLEER. The CDR3 sequence: CASSQLDGGIGNTIYF. For the CDR3, the DNA is TGCGCCAGCAGCCAATTGGACGGGGGGATTGGAAACACCATATATTTT.

This chain links TRBV5-6 with TRBJ2-7; D gene unclear. Germline assignment: CDR1 SGHDT and CDR2 YYEEEE. Trimming cost V 2 bases and J 7 bases, with 13 bases left between them. The CDR3 length is 13 residues. The chain's CDR3 is CASSLSGPMEQYF. CDR3 in DNA: TGTGCCAGCAGCTTAAGTGGCCCTATGGAGCAGTACTTC.

This clone was picked up a small number of times. This chain uses TRBV13 with TRBJ2-1; 8 bases line up with TRBD2. This CDR3 has 16 amino acids. The germline V gene encodes CDR1 PRHDT and CDR2 FYEKMQ (reference sequence). J lost 7 bases, V lost 1 base, and 9 bases had no gene match. The CDR3 spells CASSLAQSGSWNEQFF. The CDR3 nucleotides are TGTGCCAGCAGCTTAGCACAGAGCGGGAGTTGGAATGAGCAGTTCTTC.

The chain has TRBV7-9 and TRBJ1-2; D is unclear. Germline CDR1 is SEHNR and CDR2 is FQNEAQ (reference sequence). V lost 6 bases and J lost 13, with 21 bases in between. This CDR3 comprises 13 residues. The CDR3 sequence: CASRGSGEVVGTF. The CDR3 DNA follows: TGTGCCAGCAGGGGTTCAGGTGAAGTGGTCGGCACCTTC.

The chain joins TRBV15 to TRBJ1-1; TRBD1 is a possible D gene (6 bases). Per germline, CDR1 LNHNV and CDR2 YYDKDF (reference sequence). The CDR3 runs 15 residues. V lost 3 bases and J 2 bases, leaving 13 bases between the germline ends. The CDR3 bases are TGTGCCACCAGCAGCCCGGGACACCCAAACACTGAAGCTTTCTTT. This translates into CATSSPGHPNTEAFF.

V and J are TRBV2 and TRBJ1-3; unclear D gene. Looked up from germline, CDR1 is SNHLY and CDR2 is FYNNEI. V dropped 9 bases and J dropped 2 bases, with 11 bases sitting between them. The CDR3 has 13 residues. CDR3 sequence (DNA): TGTGCCAGTGCGGCGGTAGCTGGAAACACCATATATTTT. This encodes CASAAVAGNTIYF.